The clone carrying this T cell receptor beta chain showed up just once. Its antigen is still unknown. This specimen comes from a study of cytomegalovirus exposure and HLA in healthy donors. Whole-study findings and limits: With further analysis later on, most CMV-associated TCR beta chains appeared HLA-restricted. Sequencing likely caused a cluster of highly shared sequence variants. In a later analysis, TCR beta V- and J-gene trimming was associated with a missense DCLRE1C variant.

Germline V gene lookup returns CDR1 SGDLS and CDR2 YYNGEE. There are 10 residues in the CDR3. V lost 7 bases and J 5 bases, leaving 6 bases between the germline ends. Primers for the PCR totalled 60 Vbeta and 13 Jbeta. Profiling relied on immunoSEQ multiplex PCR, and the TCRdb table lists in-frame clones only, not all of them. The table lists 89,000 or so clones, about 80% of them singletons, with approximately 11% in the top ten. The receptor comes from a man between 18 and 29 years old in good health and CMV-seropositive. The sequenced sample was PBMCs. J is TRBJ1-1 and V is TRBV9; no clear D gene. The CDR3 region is CASQRTEAFF. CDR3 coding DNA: TGTGCCAGCCAACGGACTGAAGCTTTCTTT.